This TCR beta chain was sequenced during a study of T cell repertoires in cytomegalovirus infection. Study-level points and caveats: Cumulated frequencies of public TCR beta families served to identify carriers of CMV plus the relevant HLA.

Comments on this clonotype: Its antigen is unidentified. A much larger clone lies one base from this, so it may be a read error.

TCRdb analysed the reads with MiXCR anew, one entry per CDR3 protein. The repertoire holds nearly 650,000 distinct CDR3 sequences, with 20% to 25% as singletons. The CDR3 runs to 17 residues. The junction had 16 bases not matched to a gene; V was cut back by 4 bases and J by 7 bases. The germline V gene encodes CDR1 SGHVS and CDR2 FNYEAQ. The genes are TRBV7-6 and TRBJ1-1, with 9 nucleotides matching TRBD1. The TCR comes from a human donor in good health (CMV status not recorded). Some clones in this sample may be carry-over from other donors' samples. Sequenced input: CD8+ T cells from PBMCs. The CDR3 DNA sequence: TGTGCCAGCAGCTCCAACCTGGGACAGGGATTTTCGGGTGAAGCTTTCTTT. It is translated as CASSSNLGQGFSGEAFF. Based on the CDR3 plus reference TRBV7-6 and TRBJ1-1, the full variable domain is GAGVSQSPRYKVTKRGQDVALRCDPISGHVSLYWYRQALGQGPEFLTYFNYEAQQDKSGLPNDRFSAERPEGSISTLTIQRTEQRDSAMYRCASSSNLGQGFSGEAFFGQGTRLTVV.